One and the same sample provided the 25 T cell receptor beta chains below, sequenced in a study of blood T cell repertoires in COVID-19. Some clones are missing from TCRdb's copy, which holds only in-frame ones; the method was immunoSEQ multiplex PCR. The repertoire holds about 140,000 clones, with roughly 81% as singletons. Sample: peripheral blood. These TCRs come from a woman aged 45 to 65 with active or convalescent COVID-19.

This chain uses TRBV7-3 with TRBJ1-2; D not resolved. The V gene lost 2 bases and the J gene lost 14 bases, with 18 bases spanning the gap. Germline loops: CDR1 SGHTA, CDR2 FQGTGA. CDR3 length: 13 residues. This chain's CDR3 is CASSLQPSEGRTF. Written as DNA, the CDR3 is TGTGCCAGCAGCTTACAACCTTCAGAGGGTCGGACCTTC.

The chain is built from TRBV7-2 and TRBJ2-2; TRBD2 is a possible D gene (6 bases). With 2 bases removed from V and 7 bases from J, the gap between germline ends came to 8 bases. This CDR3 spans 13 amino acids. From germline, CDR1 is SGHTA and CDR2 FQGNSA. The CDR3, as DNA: TGTGCCAGCAGCTTACGGAGGGACGGGGAGCTGTTTTTT. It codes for CASSLRRDGELFF.

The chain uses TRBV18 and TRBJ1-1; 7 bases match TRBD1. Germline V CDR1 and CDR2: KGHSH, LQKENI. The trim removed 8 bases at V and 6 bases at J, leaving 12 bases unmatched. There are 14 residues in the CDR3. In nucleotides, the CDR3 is TGTGCCAGCGAGACACAGGGGTATATCGCTGAAGCTTTCTTT. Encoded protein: CASETQGYIAEAFF.

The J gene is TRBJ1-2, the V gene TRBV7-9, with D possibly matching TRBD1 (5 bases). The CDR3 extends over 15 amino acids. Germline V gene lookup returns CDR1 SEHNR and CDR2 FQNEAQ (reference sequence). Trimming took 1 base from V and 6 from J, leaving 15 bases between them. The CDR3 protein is CASSLGQTPRDGYTF. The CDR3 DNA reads TGTGCCAGCAGCTTAGGACAGACCCCTAGGGATGGCTACACCTTC.

The DNA for the CDR3 is TGTGCCAGCAGGGAGACAGGGACCTACTCTGGGGCCAACGTCCTGACTTTC. Amino acids: CASRETGTYSGANVLTF. This rearrangement joins TRBV28 to TRBJ2-6, with 7 bases aligning to TRBD1. The V gene end was trimmed by 6 bases and the J gene end by 0 bases; junction bases not matched to a gene: 8. The CDR3 spans 17 residues. Germline V gene data show CDR1 as MDHEN and CDR2 as SYDVKM.

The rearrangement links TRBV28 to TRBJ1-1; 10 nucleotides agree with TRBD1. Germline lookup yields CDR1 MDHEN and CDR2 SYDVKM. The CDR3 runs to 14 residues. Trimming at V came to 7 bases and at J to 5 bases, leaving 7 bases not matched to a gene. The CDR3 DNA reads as TGTGCCAGCAACGGGGACAGGGGTGGTACTGAAGCTTTCTTT. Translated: CASNGDRGGTEAFF.

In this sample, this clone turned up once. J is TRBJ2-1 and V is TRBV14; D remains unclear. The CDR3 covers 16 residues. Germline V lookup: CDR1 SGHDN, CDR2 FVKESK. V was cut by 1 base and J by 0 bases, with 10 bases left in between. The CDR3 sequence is CASSQVWLISYNEQFF. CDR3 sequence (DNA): TGTGCCAGCAGCCAAGTGTGGCTCATCTCCTACAATGAGCAGTTCTTC.

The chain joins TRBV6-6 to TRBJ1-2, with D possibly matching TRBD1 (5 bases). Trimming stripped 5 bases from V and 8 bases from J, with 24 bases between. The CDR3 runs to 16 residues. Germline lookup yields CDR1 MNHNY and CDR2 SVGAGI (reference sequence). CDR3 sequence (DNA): TGTGCCAGCAGTCCGCCGGGAGCAGGGTACGAATTGGGCTACACCTTC. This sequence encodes CASSPPGAGYELGYTF.

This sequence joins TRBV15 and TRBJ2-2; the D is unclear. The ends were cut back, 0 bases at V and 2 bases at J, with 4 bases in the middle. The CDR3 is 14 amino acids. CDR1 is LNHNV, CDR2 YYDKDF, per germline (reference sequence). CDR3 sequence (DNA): TGTGCCACCAGCAGAGATCAAAACACCGGGGAGCTGTTTTTT. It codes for CATSRDQNTGELFF.

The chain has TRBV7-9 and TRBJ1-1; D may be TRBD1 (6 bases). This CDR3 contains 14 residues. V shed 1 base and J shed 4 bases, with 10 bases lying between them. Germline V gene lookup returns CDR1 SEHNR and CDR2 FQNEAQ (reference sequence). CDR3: CASSLVVRGTEAFF. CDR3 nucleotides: TGTGCCAGCAGCTTAGTTGTCAGGGGCACTGAAGCTTTCTTT.

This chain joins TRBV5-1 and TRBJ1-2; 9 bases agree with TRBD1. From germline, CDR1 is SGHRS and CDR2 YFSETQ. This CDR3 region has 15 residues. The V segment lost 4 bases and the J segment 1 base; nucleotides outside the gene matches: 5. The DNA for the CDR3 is TGCGCCAGCAGCCCTGACAGGGGGAATAACTATGGCTACACCTTC. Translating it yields CASSPDRGNNYGYTF.

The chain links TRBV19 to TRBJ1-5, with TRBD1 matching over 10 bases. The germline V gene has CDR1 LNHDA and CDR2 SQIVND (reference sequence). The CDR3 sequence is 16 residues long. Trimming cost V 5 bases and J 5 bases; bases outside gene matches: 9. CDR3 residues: CASSYQGQGSHQPQHF. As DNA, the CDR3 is TGTGCCAGTAGTTATCAGGGACAGGGGAGCCATCAGCCCCAGCATTTT.

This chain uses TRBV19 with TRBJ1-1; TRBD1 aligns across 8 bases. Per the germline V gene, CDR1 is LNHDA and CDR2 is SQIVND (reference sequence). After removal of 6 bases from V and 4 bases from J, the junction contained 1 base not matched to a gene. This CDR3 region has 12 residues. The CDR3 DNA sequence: TGTGCCAGTAGAACAGGGGGCACTGAAGCTTTCTTT. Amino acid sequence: CASRTGGTEAFF.

In DNA form, the CDR3 reads TGTGCCAGCAGTTACGGACAGGGTAGGAGCACCGGGGAGCTGTTTTTT. Protein sequence: CASSYGQGRSTGELFF. The rearrangement links TRBV6-5 to TRBJ2-2; TRBD1 aligns across 8 bases. Germline loops: CDR1 MNHEY, CDR2 SVGAGI. The CDR3 loop spans 16 amino acids. The V gene end was trimmed by 2 bases and the J gene end by 4 bases; junction bases not matched to a gene: 6.

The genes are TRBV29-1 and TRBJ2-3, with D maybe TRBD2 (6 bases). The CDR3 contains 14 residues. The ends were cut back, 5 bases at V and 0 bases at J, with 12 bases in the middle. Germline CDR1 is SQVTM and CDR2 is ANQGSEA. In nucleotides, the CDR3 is TGCAGCGTTCATAGCGGTCCTAGCACAGATACGCAGTATTTT. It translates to CSVHSGPSTDTQYF.

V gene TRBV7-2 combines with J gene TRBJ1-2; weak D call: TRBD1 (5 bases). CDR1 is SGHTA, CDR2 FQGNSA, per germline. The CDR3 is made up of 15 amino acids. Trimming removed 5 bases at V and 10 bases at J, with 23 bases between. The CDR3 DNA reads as TGTGCCAGCAGCCCAGATCCCGAGGCAGGGTTTGCCTACACCTTC. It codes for CASSPDPEAGFAYTF. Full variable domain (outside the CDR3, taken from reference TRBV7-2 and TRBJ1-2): GAGVSQSPSNKVTEKGKDVELRCDPISGHTALYWYRQSLGQGLEFLIYFQGNSAPDKSGLPSDRFSAERTGGSVSTLTIQRTQQEDSAVYLCASSPDPEAGFAYTFGSGTRLTVV.

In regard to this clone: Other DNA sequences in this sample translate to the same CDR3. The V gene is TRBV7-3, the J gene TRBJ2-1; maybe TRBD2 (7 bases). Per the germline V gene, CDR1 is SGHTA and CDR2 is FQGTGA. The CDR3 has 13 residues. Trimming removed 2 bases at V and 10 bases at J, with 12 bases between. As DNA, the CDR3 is TGTGCCAGCAGCTTAGAGGGGGGGCGAGAGCAGTTCTTC. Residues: CASSLEGGREQFF.

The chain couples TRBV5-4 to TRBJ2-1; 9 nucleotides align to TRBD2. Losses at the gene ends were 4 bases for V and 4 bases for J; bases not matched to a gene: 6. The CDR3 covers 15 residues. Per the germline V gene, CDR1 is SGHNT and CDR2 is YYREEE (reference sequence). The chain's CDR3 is CASSRGGGGYNEQFF. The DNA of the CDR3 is TGTGCCAGCAGCAGGGGCGGGGGGGGTTACAATGAGCAGTTCTTC.

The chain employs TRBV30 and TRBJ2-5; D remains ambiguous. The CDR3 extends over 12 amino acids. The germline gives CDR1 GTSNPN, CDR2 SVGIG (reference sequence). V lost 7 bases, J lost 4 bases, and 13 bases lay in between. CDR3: CASAKLGETQYF. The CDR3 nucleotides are TGTGCCTCTGCGAAGCTAGGAGAGACCCAGTACTTC.

The CDR3 DNA is TGTGCCAGCGGGACAGGGGGCGCGGGGTGGAGTGAAAAACTGTTTTTT. This encodes CASGTGGAGWSEKLFF. The J gene is TRBJ1-4, the V gene TRBV28; 12 bases fit TRBD1. Germline CDR1 is MDHEN and CDR2 is SYDVKM. V shed 8 bases, J shed 7 bases, and the junction held 11 bases outside the gene matches. The CDR3 covers 16 residues.

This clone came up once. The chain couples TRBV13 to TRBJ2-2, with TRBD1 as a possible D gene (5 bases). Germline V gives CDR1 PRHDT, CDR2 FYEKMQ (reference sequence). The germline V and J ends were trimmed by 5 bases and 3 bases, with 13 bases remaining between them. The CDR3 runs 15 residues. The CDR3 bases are TGTGCCAGCAGCCCACAGGTTTTAGACACCGGGGAGCTGTTTTTT. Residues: CASSPQVLDTGELFF.

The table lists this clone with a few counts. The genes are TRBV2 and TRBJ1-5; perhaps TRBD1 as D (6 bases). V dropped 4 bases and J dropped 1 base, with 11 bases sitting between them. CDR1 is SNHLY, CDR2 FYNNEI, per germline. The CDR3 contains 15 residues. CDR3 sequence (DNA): TGTGCCAGCAGTGGGGGGGGCCAGAGCAATCAGCCCCAGCATTTT. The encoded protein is CASSGGGQSNQPQHF.

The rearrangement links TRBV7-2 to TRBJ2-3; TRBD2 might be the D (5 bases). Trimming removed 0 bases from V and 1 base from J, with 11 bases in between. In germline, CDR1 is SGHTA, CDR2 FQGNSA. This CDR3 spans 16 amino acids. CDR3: CASSLANSARTDTQYF. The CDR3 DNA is TGTGCCAGCAGCTTAGCGAATAGCGCCCGCACAGATACGCAGTATTTT.

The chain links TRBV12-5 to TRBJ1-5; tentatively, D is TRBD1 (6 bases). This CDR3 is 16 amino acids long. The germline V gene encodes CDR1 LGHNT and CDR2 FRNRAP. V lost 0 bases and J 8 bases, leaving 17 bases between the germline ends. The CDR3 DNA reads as TGTGCTAGTGGTTTGGTACTAGGGGGTGCTGGGGAGCCCCAGCATTTT. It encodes CASGLVLGGAGEPQHF.

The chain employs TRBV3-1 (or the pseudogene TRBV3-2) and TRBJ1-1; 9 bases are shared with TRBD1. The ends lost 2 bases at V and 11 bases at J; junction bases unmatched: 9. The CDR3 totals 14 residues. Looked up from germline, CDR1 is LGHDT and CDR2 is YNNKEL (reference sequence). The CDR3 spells CASSQYRDRVDAFF. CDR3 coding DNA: TGTGCCAGCAGCCAATACCGGGACAGGGTCGATGCTTTCTTT.